This TCR beta chain was identified in a study of blood T cell repertoires in COVID-19 (dated by TCRdb to the early 2020s). In the study overall: Samples covering the acute and convalescent phases of COVID-19 were provided by collaborators in the United States, Italy and Spain. Nearly every sample came with metadata listing a de-identified subject ID, COVID-19 status, age in years and sex. Where HLA class I and class II types were available, the types were taken from metadata supplied by the sample provider, not from assay-based typing. Samples were obtained from the ongoing ImmuneRACE study (first 160 participants) and from about 1,300 subjects provided by 6 global collaborators. The prospective study material was composed of cDNA or gDNA derived from T cells, B-cell-depleted T cells, or PBMCs. The dataset comprised deeply sampled blood TCRbeta repertoires from subjects exposed to, actively infected with, or recovered from COVID-19. A freely available public database, intended as a resource for researchers studying the immune response to SARS-CoV-2, is where the repertoires were released.

Concerning this clone itself: The antigen this receptor binds is unknown. No base quality values were provided; no much bigger clone lies one nucleotide off.

The junction carries 15 bases between V and J, which are trimmed by 7 bases and 6 bases respectively. From its cysteine to its phenylalanine, the CDR3 spans 13 amino acids. This entry keeps only the CDR3 DNA: 39 bases, framed from base 1. The CDR1 and CDR2 encoded by the germline V gene are MDHEN and SYDVKM. The immunoSEQ Assay, a bias-controlled multiplex PCR, was used to amplify TCRbeta CDR3 regions from genomic DNA. Turning to the authors' computational methods: Nucleated cell counts per sample were estimated from amplification of reference gene primers within the assay. To quantify the absolute abundance of each unique TCRbeta CDR3 rearrangement, sequence reads were collapsed and filtered. Productive Simpson clonality was computed per sample as the square root of Simpson's diversity index over productive rearrangements. As stored in TCRdb, this immuneACCESS dataset retains in-frame rearrangements with V and J assigned. A fraction of the clones does not appear; measured against another copy, unresolved V genes explain less than half of the discrepancy, and the remainder lacks a known reason. That table supplies the V and J calls and clone size; D and trimming were determined from the DNA. Across this sample there are some 69,000 clones, with roughly 80% seen only once. 1.8% of the sample rests with the top ten.

Each collaborating institution followed its own protocols to collect whole blood in K2EDTA tubes. For TCRbeta analysis, collaborator samples were shipped as frozen whole blood, as isolated PBMCs, or as DNA extracted from either sample type. Findings and caveats that apply to the study as a whole: The quantity of clinical and demographic metadata differed by source and by participant and was supplied without curation.

This clonotype was sampled from a woman aged 60-70 years with acute or convalescent COVID-19. Sample: peripheral blood. Here the chain combines TRBV28 and TRBJ1-1; no D segment can be confidently identified. The CDR3 sequence is CASKGGVESEAFF. The nucleotide sequence reads TGTGCCAGCAAAGGCGGGGTCGAGTCTGAAGCTTTCTTT.